This T cell receptor (beta chain) was captured by sequencing in a study of blood T cell repertoires in COVID-19. Turning to the study itself: Sites across the United States, Italy and Spain contributed samples from acute and convalescent COVID-19. T cells, B-cell-depleted T cells, or PBMCs provided the cDNA or gDNA that served as material.

Per the authors' pipeline: Reference gene primer amplification in the assay estimated nucleated cell counts. Sequencing used immunoSEQ multiplex PCR; TCRdb keeps in-frame clones, though not all of them. V, J and clone size derive from that table, while D and trimming were established from the DNA sequence. The sample lists some 150,000 clones, about 85% occurring once. CDR1 MDHEN and CDR2 SYDVKM come from the germline V gene. This CDR3 comprises 15 residues. V dropped 2 bases and J dropped 6; count of bases not matched to a gene: 9. J is TRBJ1-1 and V is TRBV28; 7 bases agree with TRBD1. This receptor was obtained from a human donor in a cohort sampled during active COVID-19. The sequenced sample consisted of peripheral blood. CDR3 protein: CASSLTSGGRSEAFF. DNA of the CDR3: TGTGCCAGCAGTTTAACGTCAGGGGGTAGGTCTGAAGCTTTCTTT.